Reported below is one T cell receptor beta chain. No cognate antigen has been identified for it. No quality values exist for individual bases; no much larger clone is one base distant. The data were taken from a study of cytomegalovirus exposure and HLA in healthy donors (dated by TCRdb to about 2017). Study-level background: An earlier analysis of approximately 550 of the donors reported roughly 270 Gb of sequence data and around 110 million unique TCR beta sequences from 150 million to 200 million T cells. The study combined high-throughput TCR immunosequencing, statistical association of individual TCRs with disease status, and machine learning to predict cytomegalovirus infection status. Donor age, sex, ethnicity and CMV serostatus were compiled together with the repertoire data. A later genetic analysis used genome-wide SNP genotypes for about 60% of the roughly 700 donors, treating that subset as a discovery cohort. Among the 398 genotyped donors, about 85% belonged to the genetic ancestry cluster associated with self-reported Caucasian donors. The number of donors typed differed by locus, with roughly 620-630 for A, B, C, DRB1 and DQB1, more than 500 for DQA1, 606 for DPA1, and 450 to 480 for DPB1. About five DR-DQ haplotypes were handled as single units for association and clustering, since linkage in the cohort was strong. A later analysis re-analyzed previously published TCR beta repertoires from hundreds of donors and added high-resolution HLA genotyping to study TCR occurrence patterns. All discovery cohort repertoires had been generated on a single sequencing platform. The study aimed to test whether cataloging public T cell receptors could reveal signatures of past pathogen exposure. Approximately 300 gigabases of sequencing data and 70 million to 95 million unique TCR sequences made up an early release that covered approximately 700 HLA-typed donors. Rather than using new phenotypic data, the later analysis identified candidate immune exposures from TCR beta sequences and from how often those sequences occurred across donors. An earlier analysis of approximately 580 of the donors used high-throughput TCR beta sequencing to judge whether each TCR beta V gene segment behaved as functional or pseudogenic. Along with the approximately 700-subject first cohort, a separate validation cohort of 120 different subjects was used. On average, roughly 250,000 unique TCR beta nucleotide sequences were sequenced per donor among 398 genotyped donors of the cohort, with roughly 18% of those sequences being non-productive. The study profiled the T cell repertoires of 550 to 700 subjects by immunosequencing and related them to cytomegalovirus serostatus. Both class I and class II loci were covered by HLA typing, at four-digit resolution.

The cohort was made up of 666 healthy bone marrow donors. All cohort members were sampled while nominally healthy, although unrecorded immune exposures were likely present. The donor was CMV seronegative and belonged to the group of more than 300 seronegative cohort members. A peripheral blood sample was provided by each donor, and peripheral blood mononuclear cells were used for TCR beta sequencing. Genomic DNA was extracted from the blood cell samples with the Qiagen DNeasy Blood Extraction Kit. What the authors observed across the whole study: Correlated functional status among segregating V segments might reflect linkage disequilibrium, but an unknown experimental factor could not be ruled out. According to a later analysis, parvovirus B19, influenza, CMV and Epstein-Barr virus appeared linked to several top co-occurrence clusters. V-gene and J-gene trimming of TCR beta chains was associated with a missense DCLRE1C variant in a later genetic analysis, and the association was replicated in an independent cohort. The earlier analysis of 450 to 700 of the donors excluded fewer than 20 rarely observed V segments, including chromosome 9 orphons, because counts were too low. Sequencing depth was assumed to be roughly uniform across donors in the presence/absence analyses, though that assumption may not hold. A later genetic analysis reported fewer N-insertions in productive TCRs among donors in an Asian-associated ancestry cluster than the approximately 700-donor mean. A further reported finding was that TCR beta sequences accurately predicted the HLA-A and HLA-B alleles for most subjects in the first cohort. HLA typing was unavailable for some donors at each locus, so association tests used only the typed subset. According to the authors, the approach could potentially be generalized to other disease states and immunological phenotypes. Because the 87-base-pair reads could not distinguish some IMGT-functional V segments, including TRBV6-2 and TRBV6-3, those segments were excluded. A later analysis found that HLA-associated TCR beta chains were more clonally expanded and had lower generation probabilities than equally common non-associated chains. The sequencing pipeline was judged likely to have produced a cluster of highly shared sequence variants as a technical artifact. The study listed approximately 150 TCR beta chains as associated with cytomegalovirus. Only TCR beta chains were sequenced in this cohort, and the absence of alpha or paired-chain data limited detectable features. In a later analysis, most CMV-associated TCR beta chains were found to appear HLA-restricted, with HLA associations seemingly driven largely by CMV exposure. The classifier was reported to diagnose cytomegalovirus status with high specificity and sensitivity in both the original and validation cohorts. Most TCR sequences were seen in very few donors, while some public TCRs were found in many individuals. An earlier analysis of approximately 500 of the donors showed that most TCR beta V segments appeared in productive rearrangements either about 87% or about 30% of the time, which broadly matched IMGT annotations. Specific HLA alleles were associated with some 15,000 TCR beta sequences at a false discovery rate of 0.05 in a later analysis. A later analysis found that TCR association rates varied across HLA loci, with DRB1 alleles showing the most associated TCRs and HLA-C alleles the fewest. When HLA alleles, especially DR and DQ, strongly co-occurred, attributing TCR associations to individual alleles was difficult. Immune exposure information for the cohort was limited to CMV serostatus. In vitro tests confirmed that a few of the cytomegalovirus-associated TCR beta chains recognize cytomegalovirus antigens.

CDR1 and CDR2, per the germline V gene (reference sequence), are SSHAT and FNYEAQ. The junction shows trimming of 5 bases on V and 0 bases on J, and the gene matches do not reach 3 bases of it. The CDR3 runs 15 residues from the cysteine to the phenylalanine. Only the CDR3 DNA is retained, 45 bases long and in frame from the first base. The method was the immunoSEQ multiplex PCR assay. For the multiplex PCR, a mixture combining 60 forward primers for TCR Vbeta segments and 13 reverse primers for TCR Jbeta segments was used. The CDR3 region of rearranged TCR beta genes was amplified from genomic DNA by a multiplex PCR assay. The amplified TCR beta libraries were sequenced on the Illumina HiSeq System as 87-base-pair reads. The study's own analysis went as follows. Across the 670 or so repertoires, a later analysis counted approximately 75 million unique TCR beta chains, 9.5 million to 12 million of which were shared by at least two donors. To remove PCR and sequencing errors, raw reads were error-corrected and collapsed into unique sequences using a nearest-neighbor algorithm that merged closely related sequences. Alignment of CDR3 sequences to IMGT reference sequences was used to assign V, D and J gene segments. For a sequence to be retained, a match of at least six nucleotides to both a V gene segment and a J gene segment was required. Rearrangements were called productive when the CDR3 lacked stop codons and stayed in frame with V and J; all others were non-productive. CDR3 was defined according to IMGT convention as the region running from the second conserved V-encoded cysteine to the conserved J-encoded phenylalanine. The earlier analysis of roughly 590 of the donors excluded sequences that lacked an unambiguous match to a single V gene segment. In an earlier analysis of roughly 600 of the donors, a V segment was called functional when productive rearrangements were above 56.7%, and segregating when the standard deviation between donors exceeded 5%. A statistical classification framework was built to diagnose cytomegalovirus status from the catalog of TCR beta chain sequences. In a later analysis, TCR nucleotide sequences were compared against IMGT/GENE-DB human TR gene sequences so that V and J genes could be assigned. In a later analysis, CDR3 sequences and most-parsimonious VDJ recombination scenarios were assigned using the TCRdist pipeline. In a later analysis, each TCR beta chain was defined by its CDR3 amino acid sequence together with its V-gene family, and reads lacking a unique V-gene family were excluded. In a later analysis, 450 to 600 highly shared, low-generation-probability nucleotide sequences were removed to address suspected cross-contamination and a sequencing artifact. In a later analysis, a clonal expansion index for each public chain was calculated from normalized within-repertoire ranks of inferred template counts. Generation probabilities in a later analysis came from a VDJ recombination model fitted to out-of-frame rearrangements, and those results were checked against IGoR. A later analysis scored TCR-TCR, TCR-HLA and TCR-CMV co-occurrence with hypergeometric tests, applying a repertoire-size bias correction to TCR pairs. A later analysis estimated false discovery rates by permuting HLA or CMV assignments 20 times. In a later analysis, co-occurring TCRs were grouped using DBSCAN, and TCRdist sequence similarity was added for clustering within HLA-allele-positive subsets. Co-occurrence clustering excluded repertoires with fewer than 30,000 or more than 120,000 public chains, plus five with anomalous nucleotide sharing. TCRdb provides this immuneACCESS table in a form limited to in-frame rearrangements. Some clones are lacking; in checked studies, under half of them reflect an unresolved V gene, and why the rest are absent is not known. V, J and clone size are those of that table, while D and trimming were read from the DNA. A total of some 100,000 clones appear in this sample, about 86% of them only once. Less than 2.5% of the sample goes to the ten largest clones.

The specimen was PBMCs. The sequence was obtained from a woman aged 25 to 39 in good health and CMV-seronegative. The V and J genes are TRBV7-7 and TRBJ2-1, and TRBD2 aligns with 8 junction nucleotides. Here the CDR3 is given as CASSPGLASYNEQFF. The sequenced DNA is TGTGCCAGCAGCCCAGGACTAGCCTCCTACAATGAGCAGTTCTTC.